This T cell receptor delta chain was identified in a study of DNA immune sequencing with unique molecular identifiers (dated by TCRdb to 2020 to 2021). In the study overall: gammadelta T cells were enriched from buffy coats using immunomagnetic cell separation, and their genomic DNA was sequenced. The study developed and validated an ultrasensitive DNA-based TRD repertoire sequencing method using PCR-introduced unique molecular identifiers. All donors were healthy individuals, and ten of the donors were profiled using sorted gammadelta T cells from peripheral blood. Fluorescence-activated cell sorting was used to enrich gammadelta T cells from the PBMC of approximately 10 healthy people. For the enriched versus non-enriched comparison, approximately 100 ng enriched gammadelta T-cell DNA and approximately 1 ug non-enriched PBMC DNA were sequenced. Validation of the sequencing method was done both on synthetic reference molecules and on blood samples taken from healthy individuals.

What the study reported, not specific to this receptor: The primer-based approach cannot detect novel TRD sequences that are not targeted by the primers. Healthy donors differed in TRD repertoire diversity, and several donors were highly oligoclonal, meaning the top 5 clonotypes made up more than half of productive molecules. Among clonotypes from healthy donors, the most common TRD rearrangement was TRDV2 paired with TRDJ1.

Of note for this clone: Its antigen remains undetermined. The protein held in TCRdb is that of a much larger clone and does not match this DNA's translation at residue 9, likely because of a read error; the protein shown is translated from the DNA.

After removal of 4 bases from V and 0 bases from J, the junction retains 21 bases not matched to a gene. Its CDR3 holds 20 amino acids, cysteine through phenylalanine. The entry retains the CDR3 DNA only, 60 bases that are in frame from base 1. Taken from the germline V gene, the CDR1 and CDR2 loops are GEAIGNYY and EKD. The library was produced with multiplex PCR. A 32-plex assay, with primers for all 8 TRDV and 4 TRDJ genes spanning the CDR3, was used to amplify the genomic DNA. A 12-nucleotide UMI was introduced during around 3 barcoding PCR cycles, after which a second PCR was performed with Illumina adapter primers. Libraries were purified with AMPure XP beads and quality-checked on a Fragment Analyzer with the HS NGS Fragment kit. The sequencing was run with an Illumina MiniSeq mid-output kit, including roughly 19% PhiX, and 150 cycles of paired-end reads. From the authors' description of their analysis: Reads were processed with MIGEC version 1.2.9 to group reads by UMI and build error-corrected consensus sequences. Modified VDJtools version 1.2.1 scripts and the tcR R package were used for post-processing. Identical DNA sequences were merged into single rows after TCRdb reprocessed the public reads with CATT. These V and J calls originate from TCRdb's pipeline instead of the authors' own analysis. This sample comprises approximately 5,000 delta-chain clones, over 10% of them detected only once. The biggest ten clones account for about 47% of the sample.

The chain joins TRDV2 to TRDJ1; TRDD3 aligns with 8 central bases. The TCR comes from a human donor in good health. The sequenced material came from gamma-delta T cells enriched from blood buffy coat, or unenriched PBMCs (not recorded which). The DNA sequence is given as TGTGCCTGTGATAACCTTGGTACGTGGGGATACCGTACTTACACCGATAAACTCATCTTT. It encodes CACDNLGTWGYRTYTDKLIF.